The clone carrying this TCR beta chain showed up many times. Amplified TCR beta CDR3 regions derived from RNA transcripts. HTBI primers were used for first-round RT-PCR of the TCR CDR3. Via MiXCR, TCRdb re-called the multiplex PCR reads, giving one row per CDR3 protein. The sample records roughly 500,000 distinct CDR3 sequences, around 22% being singletons. Each diagnosis drew on symptoms, thyroxine, TRAb, thyroid ultrasound and orbital computed tomography findings. The sample is drawn from a study of T cells in Graves' hyperthyroidism and ophthalmopathy. The sample was blood. The TCR comes from a woman aged 30 to 39 with Graves' ophthalmopathy.

The CDR3 protein is CSVENPLRDRVGETQYF. The DNA for the CDR3 is TGCAGCGTTGAAAATCCACTTCGGGACAGGGTTGGAGAGACCCAGTACTTC. This rearrangement joins TRBV29-1 to TRBJ2-5; 9 bases align to TRBD1. J was trimmed by 4 bases and V by 2 bases; bases with no gene match: 14. Germline V CDR1 and CDR2: SQVTM, ANQGSEA. The CDR3 is 17 residues long.